The 18 T cell receptor beta chains listed next were all sequenced from one sample in a study of cytomegalovirus exposure and HLA in healthy donors. Here immunoSEQ multiplex PCR was the method, and the copy in TCRdb shows in-frame clones only, minus some. This sample has about 310,000 clones, with 88% found just once. Material: PBMCs. The receptor source for this set is a man aged 25-45 years in good health and CMV-seronegative.

This sequence joins TRBV5-1 and TRBJ2-3; 12 nucleotides line up with TRBD2. This CDR3 comprises 17 residues. The ends lost 1 base at V and 6 bases at J; junction bases unmatched: 9. Germline lookup yields CDR1 SGHRS and CDR2 YFSETQ. For the CDR3, the DNA is TGCGCCAGCAGCTTGATTCTAGCGGGGGGGCGTAAGGATACGCAGTATTTT. This gives the protein CASSLILAGGRKDTQYF.

This chain connects TRBV12-5 to TRBJ2-1; 13 bases align to TRBD2. The V segment lost 1 base and the J segment 9 bases; nucleotides outside the gene matches: 9. The CDR3 totals 17 residues. The germline V gene encodes CDR1 LGHNT and CDR2 FRNRAP. The CDR3 DNA is TGTGCTAGTGGTTTGGCTAGTACTAGCGGGGGGGCCCTTGAGCAGTTCTTC. The encoded protein is CASGLASTSGGALEQFF.

This chain joins TRBV4-1 and TRBJ2-5; 8 positions agree with TRBD1. The CDR3 extends over 14 amino acids. J was trimmed by 5 bases and V by 3 bases; bases with no gene match: 5. The V gene's germline CDR1 is MGHRA and CDR2 YSYEKL. DNA of the CDR3: TGCGCCAGCAGCCAGGTTCGGACAGGGGAGACCCAGTACTTC. Translation: CASSQVRTGETQYF.

The V call is TRBV5-4, the J call TRBJ1-2; D might be TRBD1 (5 bases). V was pared by 0 bases and J by 1 base, with 10 bases between. CDR3 size: 15 residues. The germline CDR1 and CDR2 sequences are SGHNT and YYREEE (reference sequence). CDR3 sequence (DNA): TGTGCCAGCAGCTTGGCCCAGGGTAGTAACTATGGCTACACCTTC. Amino acid sequence: CASSLAQGSNYGYTF.

CDR3 in DNA: TGTGCCAGCTCCGGCCGAGGGGGCAAAAGTGACTACGAGCAGTACTTC. Its translation: CASSGRGGKSDYEQYF. The J gene is TRBJ2-7, the V gene TRBV18; TRBD1 matches 7 bases. Germline V lookup: CDR1 KGHSH, CDR2 LQKENI. The CDR3 contains 16 residues. Losses at the gene ends were 6 bases for V and 3 bases for J; bases not matched to a gene: 14.

The chain has TRBV9 and TRBJ1-2; the D gene is possibly TRBD1 (5 bases). Per the germline V gene, CDR1 is SGDLS and CDR2 is YYNGEE. V was trimmed by 7 bases and J by 0 bases, leaving 13 bases between them. The CDR3 covers 14 residues. DNA for the CDR3: TGTGCCAGCGGGGCAGGGTTTACTAACTATGGCTACACCTTC. This encodes CASGAGFTNYGYTF.

There are many counts of this clone. The chain couples TRBV6-1 to TRBJ1-6; possibly TRBD1 for D (5 bases). The germline V gene encodes CDR1 MNHNS and CDR2 SASEGT. This CDR3 is 15 amino acids long. V lost 6 bases and J 6 bases, leaving 15 bases between the germline ends. The chain's CDR3 is CASRGGQGINSPLHF. The CDR3 coding sequence is TGTGCCAGCAGGGGTGGTCAGGGCATTAATTCACCCCTCCACTTT.

The chain carries TRBV5-8 and TRBJ2-3, with 9 bases matching TRBD2. Germline V gene lookup returns CDR1 SGHTS and CDR2 YDEGEE. V lost 4 bases to trimming and J lost 0 bases; unmatched junction nucleotides: 6. The length of the CDR3 is 16 residues. The CDR3: CASSLRLAVSTDTQYF. The DNA of the CDR3 is TGTGCCAGCAGCCTTAGACTAGCGGTGAGCACAGATACGCAGTATTTT.

The gene calls are TRBV19 and TRBJ1-1, with a weak D call TRBD1 (5 bases). The CDR3 covers 16 residues. V lost 2 bases, J lost 5 bases, and 18 bases lay in between. CDR1 is LNHDA and CDR2 is SQIVND in the germline V gene (reference sequence). Here the CDR3 DNA reads TGTGCCAGTAGTATATTAGGGGTTAAGGGGTGGACTGAAGCTTTCTTT. Protein product: CASSILGVKGWTEAFF.

This chain links TRBV7-9 with TRBJ2-1; 9 bases fit TRBD1. V lost 4 bases and J lost 3; bases outside the gene matches: 7. Germline V gene sequence: CDR1 SEHNR, CDR2 FQNEAQ (reference sequence). There are 16 residues in the CDR3. CDR3 amino acids: CASSSSGTGFYNEQFF. CDR3 sequence (DNA): TGTGCCAGCAGCTCATCCGGGACAGGGTTCTACAATGAGCAGTTCTTC. The full variable domain, in which reference TRBV7-9 and TRBJ2-1 provide the parts outside the CDR3, is DTGVSQNPRHKITKRGQNVTFRCDPISEHNRLYWYRQTLGQGPEFLTYFQNEAQLEKSRLLSDRFSAERPKGSFSTLEIQRTEQGDSAMYLCASSSSGTGFYNEQFFGPGTRLTVL.

The chain recombines TRBV6-1 with TRBJ1-5; TRBD1 might be the D (6 bases). The V gene lost 6 bases and the J gene lost 6 bases, with 24 bases spanning the gap. This CDR3 has 17 amino acids. Germline CDR1 MNHNS, CDR2 SASEGT. The CDR3 spells CASSERAEDRKGQPQHF. In nucleotides, the CDR3 is TGTGCCAGCAGCGAAAGGGCGGAGGACAGAAAAGGTCAGCCCCAGCATTTT.

The chain recombines TRBV2 with TRBJ1-1; D call uncertain. This CDR3 region has 14 residues. Germline V gene sequence: CDR1 SNHLY, CDR2 FYNNEI. Between the trimmed V and J ends, which lost 6 bases and 1 base, there was a span of 12 bases. CDR3 residues: CASRVLGANTEAFF. The CDR3 region has the DNA TGTGCCAGCAGAGTCCTTGGAGCGAACACTGAAGCTTTCTTT.

The V call is TRBV7-9, the J call TRBJ2-3; perhaps TRBD1 as D (5 bases). Germline CDR1 is SEHNR and CDR2 is FQNEAQ (reference sequence). Trimming removed 1 base at V and 1 base at J, with 6 bases between. CDR3 length: 14 residues. DNA of the CDR3: TGTGCCAGCAGCTTAGTAGGGGGCACAGATACGCAGTATTTT. The encoded protein is CASSLVGGTDTQYF. Combining the CDR3 with reference TRBV7-9 and TRBJ2-3 gives the whole variable domain DTGVSQNPRHKITKRGQNVTFRCDPISEHNRLYWYRQTLGQGPEFLTYFQNEAQLEKSRLLSDRFSAERPKGSFSTLEIQRTEQGDSAMYLCASSLVGGTDTQYFGPGTRLTVL.

The J gene is TRBJ1-5, the V gene TRBV6-5; D is unclear. Germline V gene data show CDR1 as MNHEY and CDR2 as SVGAGI. V shed 3 bases and J shed 1 base, with 10 bases lying between them. The CDR3 has 15 residues. The CDR3 reads CASSYSLRSNQPQHF. DNA of the CDR3: TGTGCCAGCAGTTATTCCTTGAGGAGCAATCAGCCCCAGCATTTT.

The chain has TRBV7-9 and TRBJ1-4; 9 bases map to TRBD1. The CDR3 is 14 residues long. Germline-derived CDR1 and CDR2 are SEHNR and FQNEAQ (reference sequence). V lost 5 bases and J lost 7; bases outside the gene matches: 5. The CDR3: CASSPDRGVEKLFF. CDR3 DNA: TGTGCCAGCAGCCCTGACAGGGGGGTTGAAAAACTGTTTTTT.

This clone was detected only once. The chain carries TRBV10-3 and TRBJ1-2; a possible D gene is TRBD1 (5 bases). V was cut by 0 bases and J by 4 bases, with 15 bases left in between. The CDR3 sequence is 16 residues long. CDR1 ENHRY and CDR2 SYGVKD come from the germline V gene. CDR3 sequence reads: CAISESLLVGAYGYTF. The CDR3 coding sequence is TGTGCCATCAGTGAGTCTCTTTTGGTAGGGGCCTATGGCTACACCTTC.

The chain employs TRBV6-1 and TRBJ1-5; 7 bases match TRBD1. CDR1 is MNHNS, CDR2 SASEGT, per germline. The CDR3 loop spans 14 amino acids. The trim removed 7 bases at V and 4 bases at J, leaving 7 bases unmatched. The CDR3 protein is CASTLTGLNQPQHF. DNA of the CDR3: TGTGCCAGCACCCTGACAGGGTTGAATCAGCCCCAGCATTTT.

The V call is TRBV13, the J call TRBJ1-5; D is unclear. V lost 0 bases and J 7 bases, leaving 7 bases between the germline ends. Germline lookup yields CDR1 PRHDT and CDR2 FYEKMQ (reference sequence). The CDR3 contains 13 residues. CDR3 DNA sequence: TGTGCCAGCAGCTTAGGGTCGGGACAGCCCCAGCATTTT. Protein: CASSLGSGQPQHF.